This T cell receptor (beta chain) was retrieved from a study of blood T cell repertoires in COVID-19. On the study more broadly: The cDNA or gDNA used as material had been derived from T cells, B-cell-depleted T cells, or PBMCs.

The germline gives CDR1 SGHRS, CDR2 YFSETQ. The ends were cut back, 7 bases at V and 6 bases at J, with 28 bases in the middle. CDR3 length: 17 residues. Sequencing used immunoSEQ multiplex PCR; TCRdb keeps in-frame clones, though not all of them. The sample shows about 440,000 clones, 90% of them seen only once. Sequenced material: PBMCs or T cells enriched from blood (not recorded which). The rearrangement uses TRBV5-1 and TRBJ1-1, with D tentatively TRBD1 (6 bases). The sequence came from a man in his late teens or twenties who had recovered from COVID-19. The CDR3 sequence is CASGPLESQGRRPEAFF. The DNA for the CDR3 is TGCGCCAGCGGCCCGCTGGAATCACAGGGAAGGAGGCCTGAAGCTTTCTTT.